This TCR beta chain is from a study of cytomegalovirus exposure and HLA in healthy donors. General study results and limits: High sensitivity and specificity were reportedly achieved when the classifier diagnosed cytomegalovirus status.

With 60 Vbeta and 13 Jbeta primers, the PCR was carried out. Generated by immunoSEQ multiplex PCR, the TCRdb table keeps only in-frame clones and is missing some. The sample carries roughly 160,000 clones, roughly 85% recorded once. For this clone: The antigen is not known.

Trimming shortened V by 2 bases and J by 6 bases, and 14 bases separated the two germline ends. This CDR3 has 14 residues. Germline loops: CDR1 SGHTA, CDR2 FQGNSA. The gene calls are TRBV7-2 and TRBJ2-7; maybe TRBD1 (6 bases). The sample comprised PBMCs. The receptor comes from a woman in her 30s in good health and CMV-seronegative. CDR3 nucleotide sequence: TGTGCCAGCAGCTTAAGGACAGTCCTCGCCGAGCAGTACTTC. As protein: CASSLRTVLAEQYF. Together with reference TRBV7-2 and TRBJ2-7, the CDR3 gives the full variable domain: GAGVSQSPSNKVTEKGKDVELRCDPISGHTALYWYRQSLGQGLEFLIYFQGNSAPDKSGLPSDRFSAERTGGSVSTLTIQRTQQEDSAVYLCASSLRTVLAEQYFGPGTRLTVT.